These 22 T cell receptor beta chains were sequenced from one sample in a study of CD8 T cells in Susac syndrome. Reverse transcription of about 0.45 to 1 ug RNA used random hexamers. Using its own MiXCR run on the immunoSEQ multiplex PCR reads, TCRdb lists one record per CDR3 protein. The sample lists about 200,000 distinct CDR3 sequences, 90% to 95% occurring once. The sample taken for sequencing was CD4+ T cells from PBMCs. The receptors stem from a human donor with multiple sclerosis.

The chain couples TRBV24-1 to TRBJ2-3; tentative D call: TRBD1 (5 bases). From germline, CDR1 is KGHDR and CDR2 SFDVKD. V lost 10 bases, J lost 6 bases, and 19 bases lay in between. The CDR3 length is 14 residues. CDR3 in amino acids: CATMNTGYGDTQYF. CDR3 sequence (DNA): TGTGCCACGATGAATACAGGTTATGGTGATACGCAGTATTTT.

This chain links TRBV6-5 with TRBJ2-7; D might be TRBD1 (6 bases). Trimming cost V 0 bases and J 2 bases, with 14 bases left between them. CDR3 size: 16 residues. Germline lookup yields CDR1 MNHEY and CDR2 SVGAGI. CDR3 nucleotide sequence: TGTGCCAGCAGTTACTCGAGAAGGTACAGGGCCTACGAGCAGTACTTC. Translating it yields CASSYSRRYRAYEQYF.

The V call is TRBV3-1, the J call TRBJ1-6, with 7 bases aligning to TRBD1. Germline CDR1 and CDR2: LGHDT and YNNKEL (reference sequence). This CDR3 spans 15 amino acids. Trimming removed 4 bases from V and 3 bases from J; junction bases left unmatched: 3. CDR3 residues: CASSPRQGYNSPLHF. DNA of the CDR3: TGTGCCAGCAGCCCGAGACAGGGCTATAATTCACCCCTCCACTTT.

The rearrangement links TRBV29-1 to TRBJ1-2; tentative D call: TRBD1 (6 bases). CDR3 length: 13 amino acids. V was trimmed by 5 bases and J by 4 bases, leaving 14 bases between them. Germline CDR1 is SQVTM and CDR2 is ANQGSEA. In DNA form, the CDR3 reads TGCAGCGTTTTCATCAGGGGATCCTATGGCTACACCTTC. Translated: CSVFIRGSYGYTF.

This sequence joins TRBV15 and TRBJ2-5; possible D gene TRBD1, 6 bases. Germline values: CDR1 LNHNV, CDR2 YYDKDF (reference sequence). V dropped 7 bases and J dropped 2 bases, with 11 bases sitting between them. The CDR3 has 13 amino acids. The CDR3 DNA is TGTGCCACCAATTCGAGGGGGCAAGAGACCCAGTACTTC. Translated, it gives CATNSRGQETQYF.

This sequence joins TRBV24-1 and TRBJ2-2, with D perhaps being TRBD1 or TRBD2 (5 bases each). V shed 10 bases and J shed 4 bases, with 15 bases lying between them. CDR1 KGHDR and CDR2 SFDVKD come from the germline V gene. The CDR3 is 14 residues long. Here the CDR3 DNA reads TGTGCCACTCAAGACGGGGCGATCACCGGGGAGCTGTTTTTT. Translating it yields CATQDGAITGELFF.

The chain couples TRBV6-1 to TRBJ2-7; 11 nucleotides match TRBD2. Unmatched junction bases numbered 16, after V lost 7 bases and J lost 8 bases. The CDR3 loop spans 16 amino acids. The germline gives CDR1 MNHNS, CDR2 SASEGT. The chain's CDR3 is CASNTLAGVGPSKQYF. Here the CDR3 DNA reads TGTGCCAGCAACACACTAGCGGGAGTCGGCCCCAGCAAGCAGTACTTC.

The CDR3 bases are TGTGCCTGGAGCGAAGGAAGACAGGTTCCACCCCTCCACTTT. Protein: CAWSEGRQVPPLHF. The V and J genes are TRBV30 and TRBJ1-6; perhaps TRBD1 as D (6 bases). There are 14 residues in the CDR3. Germline V CDR1 and CDR2: GTSNPN, SVGIG (reference sequence). Trimming stripped 3 bases from V and 11 bases from J, with 17 bases between.

This chain uses TRBV18 with TRBJ2-7; unclear D gene. Germline CDR1 is KGHSH and CDR2 is LQKENI. The CDR3 length is 14 residues. Deletions cut 3 bases from V and 2 bases from J, with 11 bases between. This CDR3 reads CASSPSEAAYEQYF. The CDR3 DNA reads as TGTGCCAGCTCACCCAGTGAGGCCGCCTACGAGCAGTACTTC. The full variable domain, rest sourced from reference TRBV18 and TRBJ2-7, is NAGVMQNPRHLVRRRGQEARLRCSPMKGHSHVYWYRQLPEEGLKFMVYLQKENIIDESGMPKERFSAEFPKEGPSILRIQQVVRGDSAAYFCASSPSEAAYEQYFGPGTRLTVT.

The chain couples TRBV12-3 or TRBV12-4 to TRBJ1-3, with D perhaps matching TRBD1 (6 bases). V lost 5 bases, J lost 4 bases, and 6 bases lay in between. This CDR3 region has 12 residues. The CDR3 coding sequence is TGTGCCAGCAGTGGGACAGGAAACACCATATATTTT. This codes for CASSGTGNTIYF.

This sequence joins TRBV3-1 and TRBJ2-3; 7 positions match TRBD2. Germline V gene lookup returns CDR1 LGHDT and CDR2 YNNKEL (reference sequence). This CDR3 spans 16 amino acids. Trimming at V came to 0 bases and at J to 9 bases, leaving 12 bases not matched to a gene. DNA of the CDR3: TGTGCCAGCAGCCAAGAGAGCGGCGGGGGATCCCACACGCAGTATTTT. Translating gives CASSQESGGGSHTQYF.

The V gene is TRBV7-2, the J gene TRBJ2-7; TRBD2 matches 8 bases. V dropped 5 bases and J dropped 9; count of bases not matched to a gene: 15. CDR3 length: 15 residues. The V gene's germline CDR1 is SGHTA and CDR2 FQGNSA. CDR3 in DNA: TGTGCCAGCAGCCCGCAGACTAGCGTGAACATGTTGCAGTACTTC. Protein sequence: CASSPQTSVNMLQYF.

In this sample, this clonotype turned up once. This chain uses TRBV14 with TRBJ1-3; D gene unclear. Trimming removed 3 bases from V and 0 bases from J, with 3 bases in between. Germline CDR1 is SGHDN and CDR2 is FVKESK. The CDR3 loop spans 13 amino acids. CDR3 bases: TGTGCCAGCAGCCACGGCTCTGGAAACACCATATATTTT. Translating gives CASSHGSGNTIYF. Variable domain in full (rest from reference TRBV14 and TRBJ1-3): EAGVTQFPSHSVIEKGQTVTLRCDPISGHDNLYWYRRVMGKEIKFLLHFVKESKQDESGMPNNRFLAERTGGTYSTLKVQPAELEDSGVYFCASSHGSGNTIYFGEGSWLTVV.

The chain uses TRBV30 and TRBJ1-5, with a possible D match to TRBD1 (5 bases). V was clipped by 3 bases and J by 1 base, with 7 bases between them. Germline-derived CDR1 and CDR2 are GTSNPN and SVGIG (reference sequence). There are 13 residues in the CDR3. CDR3 DNA sequence: TGTGCCTGGAGGGGGCAGAGCAATCAGCCCCAGCATTTT. It translates to CAWRGQSNQPQHF.

This clonotype was counted a single time. The CDR3 DNA reads TGTGCCAATTTTCCAAGGGCGGGCTACACCTTC. It codes for CANFPRAGYTF. This chain joins TRBV12-3 or TRBV12-4 and TRBJ1-2; D is unresolved. The CDR3 runs to 11 residues. V lost 10 bases and J 8 bases, leaving 14 bases between the germline ends.

The chain joins TRBV4-2 to TRBJ2-5; maybe TRBD2 (6 bases). V lost 3 bases and J lost 9, with 11 bases in between. This CDR3 is built from 12 residues. Looked up from germline, CDR1 is LGHNA and CDR2 is YNFKEQ. The CDR3 region is CASSQGGVAQYF. CDR3 coding DNA: TGTGCCAGCAGCCAGGGGGGTGTTGCCCAGTACTTC.

The table lists this clonotype with a few counts. The chain has TRBV7-9 and TRBJ1-5; the D is unclear. This CDR3 has 15 amino acids. V dropped 1 base and J dropped 1 base, with 8 bases sitting between them. CDR1 and CDR2 (germline): SEHNR, FQNEAQ (reference sequence). CDR3 residues: CASSLGDSSNQPQHF. Here the CDR3 DNA reads TGTGCCAGCAGCTTAGGAGATTCGAGCAATCAGCCCCAGCATTTT.

The chain's CDR3 is CASSPLGNTIYF. CDR3 nucleotides: TGTGCCAGCTCACCTCTCGGAAACACCATATATTTT. The V gene is TRBV18, the J gene TRBJ1-3, with unresolved D. This CDR3 region has 12 residues. V lost 3 bases and J 4 bases, leaving 4 bases between the germline ends. CDR1 is KGHSH, CDR2 LQKENI, per germline.

The V and J genes are TRBV30 and TRBJ1-2, with D possibly TRBD1 on 6 matching bases. The CDR3 extends over 17 amino acids. Looked up from germline, CDR1 is GTSNPN and CDR2 is SVGIG (reference sequence). Trimming removed 1 base at V and 6 bases at J, with 24 bases between. This chain's CDR3 is CAWSGAGQSVSSDGYTF. The CDR3 DNA is TGTGCCTGGAGTGGGGCTGGACAGAGTGTCTCCTCGGATGGCTACACCTTC.

This clonotype occurred once. The chain carries TRBV5-1 and TRBJ2-7; D remains unclear. CDR1 is SGHRS, CDR2 YFSETQ, per germline. This CDR3 is built from 13 residues. Trimming pared 1 base from V and 2 bases from J, leaving 7 bases between. The CDR3, as DNA: TGCGCCAGCAGCTTGTGGGCTGCCTACGAGCAGTACTTC. It codes for CASSLWAAYEQYF.

V usage is TRBV20-1 and J usage is TRBJ2-1; D uncertain. The V gene's germline CDR1 is DFQATT and CDR2 SNEGSKA (reference sequence). V dropped 1 base and J dropped 0 bases, with 7 bases sitting between them. The CDR3 sequence is 14 residues long. The CDR3 DNA follows: TGCAGTGCTAGAGCCCCAAGCTCCTACAATGAGCAGTTCTTC. This codes for CSARAPSSYNEQFF.

The rearrangement links TRBV20-1 to TRBJ1-5, with unresolved D. Per the germline V gene, CDR1 is DFQATT and CDR2 is SNEGSKA (reference sequence). The CDR3 is 15 amino acids. V was shortened by 1 base and J by 4 bases, with 14 bases between the two germline ends. CDR3 coding DNA: TGCAGTGCTAGAGTGGCAGGTGCGGCAAATCAGCCCCAGCATTTT. Its translation: CSARVAGAANQPQHF.